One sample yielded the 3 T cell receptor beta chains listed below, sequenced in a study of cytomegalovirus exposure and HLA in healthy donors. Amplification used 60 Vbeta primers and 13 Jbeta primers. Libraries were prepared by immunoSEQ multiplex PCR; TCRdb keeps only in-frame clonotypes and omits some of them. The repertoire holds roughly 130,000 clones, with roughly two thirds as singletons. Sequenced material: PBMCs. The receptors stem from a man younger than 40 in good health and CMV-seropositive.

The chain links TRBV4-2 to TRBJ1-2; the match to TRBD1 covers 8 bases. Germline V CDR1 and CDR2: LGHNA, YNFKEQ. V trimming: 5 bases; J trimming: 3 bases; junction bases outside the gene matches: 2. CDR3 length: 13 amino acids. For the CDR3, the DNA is TGTGCCAGCAGCGAACAGGGGGACTATGGCTACACCTTC. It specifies CASSEQGDYGYTF.

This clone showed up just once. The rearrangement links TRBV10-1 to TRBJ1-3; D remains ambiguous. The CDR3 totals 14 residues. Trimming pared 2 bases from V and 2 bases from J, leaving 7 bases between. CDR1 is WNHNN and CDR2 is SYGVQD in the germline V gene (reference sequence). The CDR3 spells CASSETAAGNTIYF. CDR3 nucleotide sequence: TGCGCCAGCAGTGAGACAGCAGCTGGAAACACCATATATTTT.

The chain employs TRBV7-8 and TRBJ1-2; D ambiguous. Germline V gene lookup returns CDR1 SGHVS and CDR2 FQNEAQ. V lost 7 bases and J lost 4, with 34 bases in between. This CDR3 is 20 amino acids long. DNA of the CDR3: TGTGCCAGCACCCCCCGTCGCCTTTTGAGTCGGGAGGGAGGCGGCTATGGCTACACCTTC. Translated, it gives CASTPRRLLSREGGGYGYTF. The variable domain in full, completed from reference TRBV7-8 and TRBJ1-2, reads GAGVSQSPRYKVAKRGQDVALRCDPISGHVSLFWYQQALGQGPEFLTYFQNEAQLDKSGLPSDRFFAERPEGSVSTLKIQRTQQEDSAVYLCASTPRRLLSREGGGYGYTFGSGTRLTVV.